The clone carrying this TCR beta chain has a handful of counts. Its antigen is unidentified. Primers included in the PCR were 60 Vbeta and 13 Jbeta primers. Sequencing was performed with immunoSEQ multiplex PCR; in TCRdb, only in-frame clones are kept and a portion is missing. The profile shows approximately 190,000 clones, approximately 90% of them singletons. The data originate from a study of cytomegalovirus exposure and HLA in healthy donors. Overall study findings and caveats: Rates of TCR association differed by HLA locus in a later analysis, with DRB1 highest and HLA-C lowest. The study labeled 150 to 200 TCR beta chains cytomegalovirus-associated.

The V and J ends lost 1 base and 3 bases respectively, with 13 bases between them. This CDR3 region has 16 residues. Germline values: CDR1 SGHVS, CDR2 FQNEAQ. The chain is built from TRBV7-8 and TRBJ1-3, with D unresolved. This receptor was identified in a boy younger than 10 in good health and CMV-seronegative. The sequencing input was PBMCs. CDR3 amino acids: CASSLGNSQLGNTIYF. The CDR3 bases are TGTGCCAGCAGCTTAGGGAACAGCCAGCTTGGAAACACCATATATTTT. Full variable domain (rest looked up from reference TRBV7-8 and TRBJ1-3): GAGVSQSPRYKVAKRGQDVALRCDPISGHVSLFWYQQALGQGPEFLTYFQNEAQLDKSGLPSDRFFAERPEGSVSTLKIQRTQQEDSAVYLCASSLGNSQLGNTIYFGEGSWLTVV.